This T cell receptor (beta chain) comes out of a study of PD-L1 blockade in urothelial cancer. Germline loops: CDR1 SGHRS, CDR2 YFSETQ. This CDR3 is built from 14 residues. V gave up 4 bases and J gave up 6 bases; unmatched junction bases: 6. TCRdb's table, derived via immunoSEQ multiplex PCR, lists solely in-frame clones and lacks some. The sample has 100,000 or so clones, around 90% seen once. This chain uses TRBV5-1 with TRBJ2-3, with 9 bases that match TRBD2. Sequencing was performed on PBMCs, taken around atezolizumab (anti-PD-L1) treatment. The sequence derives from a woman older than 75 with urothelial cancer. Here the CDR3 reads CASSTGTSLDTQYF. Here the CDR3 DNA reads TGCGCCAGCAGCACCGGGACTAGCCTGGATACGCAGTATTTT.